Included here is one TCR beta chain sequence, with context. Original analysis: Using reference gene primer amplification, nucleated cell counts were estimated. The protocol was immunoSEQ multiplex PCR, while the TCRdb copy is restricted to in-frame clones and leaves out a portion. V, J and clone size derive from that table, while D and trimming were established from the DNA sequence. The sample lists 120,000 or so clones, roughly four fifths seen once, with 12% in the top ten. This record comes from a study of blood T cell repertoires in COVID-19. Across the study: Donors in the United States, Italy and Spain gave samples during acute or convalescent COVID-19. T cells, B-cell-depleted T cells, or PBMCs supplied cDNA or gDNA.

The sequenced sample consisted of peripheral blood. The clonotype was recovered from a human donor in a cohort sampled during active COVID-19.

Written as DNA, the CDR3 is TGTGCCAGCCGGACAGGGACGATAAACGAGCAGTACTTC. Protein: CASRTGTINEQYF. The chain is built from TRBV2 and TRBJ2-7; 8 nucleotides agree with TRBD1. J lost 5 bases, V lost 8 bases, and 8 bases had no gene match. Germline-derived CDR1 and CDR2 are SNHLY and FYNNEI. This CDR3 has 13 amino acids. The full variable domain, rest sourced from reference TRBV2 and TRBJ2-7, is EPEVTQTPSHQVTQMGQEVILRCVPISNHLYFYWYRQILGQKVEFLVSFYNNEISEKSEIFDDQFSVERPDGSNFTLKIRSTKLEDSAMYFCASRTGTINEQYFGPGTRLTVT.